The clone carrying this T cell receptor beta chain was recorded at least ten times. The V gene's germline CDR1 is SGHRS and CDR2 YFSETQ. The CDR3 is 13 amino acids. V lost 2 bases to trimming and J lost 0 bases, with 6 bases between them. With a J-beta primer mix and a sample-barcoded 5' primer, a second PCR ran about 7 to 12 cycles. Each cDNA molecule carried a tag from a template-switch adaptor that contained 12 random nucleotides. One entry per CDR3 protein, called by TCRdb with MiXCR from the 5' RACE reads. The sample gives about 570,000 distinct CDR3 sequences, approximately 30% of which show up once; about a fifth is in the top ten. These data belong to a study of blood T cells in healthy people across ages.

The sequence was obtained from a woman aged 70-85 years in good health. The chain carries TRBV5-1 and TRBJ2-7, with unresolved D. Input material: blood. For the CDR3, the DNA is TGCGCCAGCAGCTTAACGGGCTCCTACGAGCAGTACTTC. Translated: CASSLTGSYEQYF.